This is a list of T cell receptor beta chains from one sample in a study of CD8+CD57+ T cells in acquired aplastic anemia. One entry per CDR3 protein, called by TCRdb with MiXCR from the reads. Altogether around 230,000 distinct CDR3 sequences are present, roughly 55% being singletons, with the ten largest covering 25% to 35%. The sequenced material came from sorted CD4+, CD8+, or CD8+CD57+ T cells (not recorded which) from PBMCs. All receptors derive from a human donor in good health. Each CDR3 is given with its conserved first and last residue. Clone sizes are given selectively: once, few, many, or a class where the clone is expanded.

v_call	clone_size	j_call	cdr3_aa
TRBV7-2	NA	TRBJ1-2	CASSPAGAAGYTF
TRBV25-1	NA	TRBJ2-1	CASSPGTSSEQFF
TRBV24-1	NA	TRBJ1-2	CATSEHHRGLNYGYTF
TRBV5-1	many	TRBJ1-4	CASSLLLGGEKLFF
TRBV29-1	many	TRBJ2-7	CSVEDPPGVEQYF
TRBV5-5	NA	TRBJ2-7	CASSTGIGEQYF
TRBV29-1	NA	TRBJ2-1	CSVFTALGEQFF
TRBV12-3/TRBV12-4	NA	TRBJ1-5	CASSSAGHNQPQHF
TRBV7-9	NA	TRBJ2-3	CASSHGQGEATDTQYF
TRBV19	NA	TRBJ2-5	CASSPPNQETQYF
TRBV29-1	many	TRBJ1-6	CSGPGTGNSPLHF
TRBV7-8	NA	TRBJ1-4	CASSLADRDEKLFF
TRBV5-1	NA	TRBJ1-6	CASSRDREGSPLHF
TRBV19	NA	TRBJ1-6	CASSGGQEFSPLHF
TRBV25-1	NA	TRBJ1-6	CASSGAAYNSPLHF
TRBV20-1	few	TRBJ1-1	CSAGVGGMNTEAFF
TRBV9	many	TRBJ2-1	CASSVVGGVYNEQFF
TRBV20-1	many	TRBJ2-3	CSARAVPTDTQYF